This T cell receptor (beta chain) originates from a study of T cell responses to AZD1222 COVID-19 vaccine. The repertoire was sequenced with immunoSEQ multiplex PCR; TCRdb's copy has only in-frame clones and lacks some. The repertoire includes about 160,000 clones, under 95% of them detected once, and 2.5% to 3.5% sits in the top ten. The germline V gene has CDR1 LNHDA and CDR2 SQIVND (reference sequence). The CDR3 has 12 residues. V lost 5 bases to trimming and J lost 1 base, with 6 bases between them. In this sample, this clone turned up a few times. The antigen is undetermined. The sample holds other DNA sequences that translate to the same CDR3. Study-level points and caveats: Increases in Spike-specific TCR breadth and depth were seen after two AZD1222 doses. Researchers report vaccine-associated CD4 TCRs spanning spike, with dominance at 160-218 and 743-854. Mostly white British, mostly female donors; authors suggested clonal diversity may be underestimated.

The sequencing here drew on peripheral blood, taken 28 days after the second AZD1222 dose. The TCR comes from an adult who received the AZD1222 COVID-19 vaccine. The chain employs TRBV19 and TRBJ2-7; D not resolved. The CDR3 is CASSSGSYEQYF. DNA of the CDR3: TGTGCCAGTAGTTCCGGTTCCTACGAGCAGTACTTC.